The source of this T cell receptor (beta chain) is a study of blood T cell repertoires in COVID-19. Study information: Nucleic acid was either cDNA or gDNA, and it came from T cells, B-cell-depleted T cells, or PBMCs.

This clone was recorded a few times. Profiled with immunoSEQ multiplex PCR; TCRdb holds only in-frame clones, not every one. The table lists approximately 100,000 clones, 80% of them singletons. Germline CDR1 and CDR2: MNHEY and SMNVEV (reference sequence). This CDR3 spans 14 amino acids. Trimming removed 6 bases from V and 1 base from J, with 12 bases in between. The sequenced material came from peripheral blood. The rearrangement uses TRBV27 and TRBJ1-1; D is undetermined. The clonotype comes from a human donor in a cohort sampled during active or convalescent COVID-19. CDR3 residues: CASRRITENTEAFF. The CDR3 DNA reads as TGTGCCAGCAGACGTATCACAGAGAACACTGAAGCTTTCTTT.